This entry concerns a single T cell receptor (beta chain). The antigen is not known. This entry comes from a study of cytomegalovirus exposure and HLA in healthy donors. Notes on the study in general: The majority of TCR sequences were rare, yet some public TCRs appeared in many donors. Prior analysis indicated that the majority of TCR beta V segments exhibited productivity approximately 90% or approximately 30% of the time.

PCR was performed using 60 Vbeta and 13 Jbeta primers. In the authors' workflow: Around 11 million of tens of millions of unique TCR beta chains were shared, per a later count. TCRdb keeps only in-frame clones here, not all; method: immunoSEQ multiplex PCR. The V and J calls and clone size were taken over from that table, and D and trimming were inferred from the DNA. The sample lists around 190,000 clones, 79% occurring once. Germline CDR1 is MDHEN and CDR2 is SYDVKM. The CDR3 consists of 16 residues. Deletions cut 4 bases from V and 8 bases from J, with 22 bases between. J is TRBJ2-3 and V is TRBV28; perhaps TRBD2 as D (5 bases). The sequence was collected from a young woman in good health and CMV-seropositive. Sequenced: PBMCs. CDR3 DNA: TGTGCCAGCAGTTCCTTTGCCGGGTCCTTGGCGGGTACGCAGTATTTT. The encoded protein is CASSSFAGSLAGTQYF.